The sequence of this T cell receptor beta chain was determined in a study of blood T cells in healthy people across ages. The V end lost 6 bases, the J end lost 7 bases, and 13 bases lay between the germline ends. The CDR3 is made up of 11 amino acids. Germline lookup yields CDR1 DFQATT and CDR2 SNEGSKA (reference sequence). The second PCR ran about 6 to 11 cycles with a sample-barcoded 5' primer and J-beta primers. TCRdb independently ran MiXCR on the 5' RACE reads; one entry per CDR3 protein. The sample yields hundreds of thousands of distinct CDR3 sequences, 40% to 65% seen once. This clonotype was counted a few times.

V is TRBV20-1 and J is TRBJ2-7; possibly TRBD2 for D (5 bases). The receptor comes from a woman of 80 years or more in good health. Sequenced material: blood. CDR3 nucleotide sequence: TGCAGTGCCCCAGGACTTGGTGAGCAGTACTTC. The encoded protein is CSAPGLGEQYF.